The rows below give T cell receptor beta chains drawn from one sample of a study of T cells in Graves' hyperthyroidism and ophthalmopathy. TCRdb re-derived calls from the multiplex PCR reads in MiXCR, one entry per CDR3 protein. The sample has 400,000 to 500,000 distinct CDR3 sequences, around 15% seen once. Sample: blood. The receptors shown here come from a man aged 18 to 29 with Graves' ophthalmopathy. CDR3s include the opening cysteine and the closing phenylalanine or tryptophan. A D gene is named only where the DNA matches it firmly. The size entry is marked missing in some rows and otherwise reads once, few, many or a size class.

TRBV18	TRBD1	NA	TRBJ1-5	TGTGCCAGCTCAGACAGGGAGGATCAGCCCCAGCATTTT	CASSDREDQPQHF
TRBV12-3/TRBV12-4	NA	many	TRBJ1-6	TGTGCCAGCAGTTTTGGGGGCTTGTCACCCCTCCACTTT	CASSFGGLSPLHF
TRBV6-1	NA	NA	TRBJ1-6	TGTGCCAGCAGTAACGGAGGCAGTCCGATAAATAATTCACCCCTCCACTTT	CASSNGGSPINNSPLHF
TRBV7-2	NA	NA	TRBJ1-2	TGTGCCAGCAGCTTAGGTCCAGGGATTGACTATGGCTACACCTTC	CASSLGPGIDYGYTF
TRBV18	TRBD2	many	TRBJ2-3	TGTGCCAGCTCACAGACTAGCGGGGGACTGGATACGCAGTATTTT	CASSQTSGGLDTQYF
TRBV20-1	NA	many	TRBJ1-5	TGCAGTGCTAGCGGCCTCGGGACGGGTAGCAATCAGCCCCAGCATTTT	CSASGLGTGSNQPQHF
TRBV20-1	NA	many	TRBJ1-2	TGCAGTCCGAGGACAGTGATCTATGGCTACACCTTC	CSPRTVIYGYTF
TRBV20-1	TRBD1	many	TRBJ2-7	TGCAGTGCTAGAGGGGGACAGCACTCCTACGAGCAGTACTTC	CSARGGQHSYEQYF
TRBV20-1	NA	many	TRBJ1-5	TGCAGTGCTGATGTCAACCTCGAGGTTTATAGCAATCAGCCCCAGCATTTT	CSADVNLEVYSNQPQHF
TRBV6-1	NA	NA	TRBJ2-1	TGTGCCAGCAGTTTTAATCTTTTAAGCTCCTACAATGAGCAGTTCTTC	CASSFNLLSSYNEQFF
TRBV6-2/TRBV6-3	NA	many	TRBJ2-1	TGTGCCAGCAGTTACTGGGTCAGTGAGCAGTTCTTC	CASSYWVSEQFF
TRBV3-1	TRBD2	NA	TRBJ2-2	TGTGCCAGCAGCCAAGAGACTAGCGGGAGGGCCACCGGGGAGCTGTTTTTT	CASSQETSGRATGELFF
TRBV11-3	NA	many	TRBJ1-3	TGTGCCAGCAGCTTAGATATCACGGAGCGGGGCCTCAACACCATATATTTT	CASSLDITERGLNTIYF
TRBV2	NA	NA	TRBJ1-3	TGTGCCAGCACCAGCCGGTTTTCTGGAAACACCATATATTTT	CASTSRFSGNTIYF
TRBV25-1	NA	few	TRBJ1-2	TGTGCCAGCAGTCAGAATGGCTACACCTTC	CASSQNGYTF
TRBV7-9	TRBD1	few	TRBJ2-7	TGTGCCAGCAGCTTAAATCCTGGACAGGCCTACTCCTACGAGCAGTACTTC	CASSLNPGQAYSYEQYF
TRBV7-2	NA	many	TRBJ2-5	TGTGCCAGCAGCATAGGGTATGGCGAGACCCAGTACTTC	CASSIGYGETQYF
TRBV19	TRBD1	few	TRBJ1-2	TGTGCCAGTAGTCAAAACCGGGACAGAGCTAACTATGGCTACACCTTC	CASSQNRDRANYGYTF
TRBV14	NA	few	TRBJ1-1	TGTGCCAGCAGCCAAGATACAGGGACAAGGACTGAAGCTTTCTTT	CASSQDTGTRTEAFF
TRBV5-5	NA	many	TRBJ2-2	TGTGCCAGCAGCTTGCGGGGTTTGAGCACCGGGGAGCTGTTTTTT	CASSLRGLSTGELFF
TRBV24-1	NA	many	TRBJ2-2	TGTGCCACCAGTGATTTGCGCCGTTACAACTACACCGGGGAGCTGTTTTTT	CATSDLRRYNYTGELFF
TRBV3-1	NA	many	TRBJ1-2	TGTGCCAGCAGCCACCTGACAATAAACTATGGCTACACCTTC	CASSHLTINYGYTF
TRBV24-1	TRBD1	many	TRBJ2-1	TGTGCCACCAGTGGAGGACAGGGGGCGAGTCGGCATGAGCAGTTCTTC	CATSGGQGASRHEQFF